This entry lists 5 T cell receptor beta chains sequenced from one sample in a study of T cell clonality in common variable immunodeficiency. Study-wide points: Reportedly, TCR beta sequences from common variable immunodeficiency showed fewer deletions and N-nucleotide insertions.

Antigens of these TCRs are unknown. Data came from immunoSEQ multiplex PCR; TCRdb stores just in-frame clones and leaves some out. The sample was found to contain fewer than 40,000 clones, and every one recurs. Sequencing used peripheral blood mononuclear cells. The receptors derive from a human donor with common variable immunodeficiency.

This clone was counted between two and nine times. The read ends 3 residues shy of where the CDR3 ends; the end is completed using the germline J gene. V and J are TRBV7-3 and TRBJ2-7; TRBD2 matches at 8 bases. V shed 5 bases, J shed 4 bases, and the junction held 1 base outside the gene matches. Germline CDR1 is SGHTA and CDR2 is FQGTGA. The CDR3 is 12 amino acids. The CDR3 reads CASSTSGYEQYF. The CDR3 DNA, read in part, is TGTGCCAGCAGCACTAGCGGTTACGAG.

Many counts were recorded for this clone. The CDR3 sequence: CASSLTVYEQYF. CDR3 DNA (partial): TGTGCCAGCAGCTTGACAGTCTACGAG. The rearrangement uses TRBV5-8 and TRBJ2-7; D unresolved. The read terminates 3 residues ahead of where the CDR3 ends, so the germline J gene completes it. The CDR3 extends over 12 amino acids. V shed 1 base and J shed 3 bases, with 5 bases lying between them. Looked up from germline, CDR1 is SGHTS and CDR2 is YDEGEE.

This clone came up many times. The read ends 3 residues shy of where the CDR3 ends; the end is completed using the germline J gene. V usage is TRBV4-2 and J usage is TRBJ1-2; no firm D call. In germline, CDR1 is LGHNA, CDR2 YNFKEQ. Trimming cost V 0 bases and J 5 bases, with 7 bases left between them. The CDR3 is 13 residues long. Incomplete CDR3 DNA: TGTGCCAGCAGCCAAGAATCCGGGTATGGC. It is translated as CASSQESGYG. The whole CDR3 protein reads CASSQESGYGYTF.

A few counts support this clone. Read sequence stops 3 residues before the CDR3 end, and the germline J gene provides the missing end. This chain connects TRBV29-1 to TRBJ2-1; 8 bases agree with TRBD1. V shed 5 bases and J 0 bases; nucleotides not matched to a gene: 3. Germline V CDR1 and CDR2: SQVTM, ANQGSEA. The CDR3 runs to 14 residues. The part of the CDR3 DNA that was read is TGCAGCGTTCGGACAGGGAGCTCCTACAATGAG. As protein: CSVRTGSSYNE. The entire CDR3 reads CSVRTGSSYNEQFF.

In its sample, this clone was seen a few times. The CDR3 end lies 3 residues beyond the end of the read and is filled in from the germline J gene. This rearrangement joins TRBV7-9 to TRBJ1-3; 9 bases fit TRBD1. This CDR3 region has 14 residues. Germline CDR1 is SEHNR and CDR2 is FQNEAQ (reference sequence). The V gene end was trimmed by 11 bases and the J gene end by 4 bases; junction bases not matched to a gene: 9. The part of the CDR3 DNA that was read is TGTGCCTCATCGGGACAGGGAGCCGGAAACACC. Translated, it gives CASSGQGAGNT. The CDR3 as a whole reads CASSGQGAGNTIYF.